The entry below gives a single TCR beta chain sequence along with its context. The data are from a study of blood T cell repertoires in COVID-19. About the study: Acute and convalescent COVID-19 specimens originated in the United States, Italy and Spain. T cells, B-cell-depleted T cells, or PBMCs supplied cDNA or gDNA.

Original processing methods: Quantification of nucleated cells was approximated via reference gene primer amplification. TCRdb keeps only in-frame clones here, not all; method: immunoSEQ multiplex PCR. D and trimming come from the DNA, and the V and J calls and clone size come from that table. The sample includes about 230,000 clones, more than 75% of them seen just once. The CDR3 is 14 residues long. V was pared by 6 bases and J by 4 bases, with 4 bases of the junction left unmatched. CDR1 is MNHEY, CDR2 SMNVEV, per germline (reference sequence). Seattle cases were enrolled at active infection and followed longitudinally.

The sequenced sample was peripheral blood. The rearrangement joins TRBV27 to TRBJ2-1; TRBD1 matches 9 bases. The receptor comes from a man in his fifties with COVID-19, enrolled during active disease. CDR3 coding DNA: TGTGCCAGCAGGACGGGACAGGGATACAATGAGCAGTTCTTC. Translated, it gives CASRTGQGYNEQFF.